This entry lists 5 T cell receptor beta chains sequenced from one sample in a study of T cells after yellow fever vaccination. One entry per CDR3 protein, called by TCRdb with MiXCR from the 5' RACE reads. The sample comprises about 85,000 distinct CDR3 sequences, roughly 13% of which are singletons, and 20% to 25% rests with the top ten. This sample comprised CD8+ T cells not binding an NS4B(214-222) dextramer, sorted from PBMCs, obtained approximately 22 days after the first yellow fever vaccination. The receptors were gathered from a man aged 18 to 35 who received the YFV17D yellow fever vaccine.

V gene TRBV6-2 or TRBV6-3 combines with J gene TRBJ1-5; D not resolved. Deletions cut 7 bases from V and 0 bases from J, with 10 bases between. There are 14 residues in the CDR3. Germline CDR1 MNHEY, CDR2 SVGEGT. CDR3 bases: TGTGCCAGCACTAGGCGGGGTAGCAATCAGCCCCAGCATTTT. This encodes CASTRRGSNQPQHF.

The chain uses TRBV2 and TRBJ2-3, with D possibly TRBD2 on 5 matching bases. Germline CDR1 is SNHLY and CDR2 is FYNNEI. V was pared by 5 bases and J by 0 bases, with 12 bases between. The CDR3 contains 15 residues. The CDR3 is CASSWPGFSTDTQYF. CDR3 sequence (DNA): TGTGCCAGCAGTTGGCCGGGGTTTAGCACAGATACGCAGTATTTT.

V gene TRBV20-1 combines with J gene TRBJ2-1; TRBD1 or TRBD2 may be the D gene (5 bases each). Trimming pared 4 bases from V and 0 bases from J, leaving 13 bases between. CDR3 length equals 15 residues. Germline assignment: CDR1 DFQATT and CDR2 SNEGSKA (reference sequence). As DNA, the CDR3 is TGCAGTGCTATAAGGGGAGTCAGCTCCTACAATGAGCAGTTCTTC. It translates to CSAIRGVSSYNEQFF.

The chain carries TRBV6-2 or TRBV6-3 and TRBJ2-3; D perhaps matches TRBD2 (5 bases). The CDR3 is 18 amino acids. Deletions cut 0 bases from V and 0 bases from J, with 16 bases between. Per the germline V gene, CDR1 is MNHEY and CDR2 is SVGEGT. The CDR3 spells CASSYSLLPGTSTDTQYF. The DNA of the CDR3 is TGTGCCAGCAGTTACTCGCTATTGCCGGGAACTAGCACAGATACGCAGTATTTT.

This clonotype was counted ten times or more. This rearrangement joins TRBV5-1 to TRBJ2-3; possible D gene TRBD2, 7 bases. CDR1 and CDR2 (germline): SGHRS, YFSETQ. The CDR3 consists of 15 residues. V was shortened by 2 bases and J by 5 bases, with 15 bases between the two germline ends. CDR3 protein: CASSLRGGAGDTQYF. The CDR3 nucleotides read TGCGCCAGCAGCTTACGTGGGGGGGCCGGAGATACGCAGTATTTT.